Listed below are T cell receptor beta chains from one sample, sequenced in a study of cytomegalovirus exposure and HLA in healthy donors. The table came from immunoSEQ multiplex PCR; TCRdb's copy has only in-frame clones and leaves some out. Its clone listing holds about 140,000 clones. Material: PBMCs. The receptors derive from a young woman in good health and CMV-seronegative. Both conserved end residues are part of each CDR3. The D gene is left open where the match is weak.

TRBD1,TRBJ1-2,TRBV7-6,TGTGCCAGCAGCCCTACCACAGGGGGCCATGGCTACACCTTC,CASSPTTGGHGYTF
TRBD2,TRBJ2-1,TRBV7-9,TGTGCCAGCAGCTCCCCCCCTCGACTAGCGGGGGGGGGTGAGCAGTTCTTC,CASSSPPRLAGGGEQFF
TRBD2,TRBJ2-1,TRBV25-1,TGTGCCAGCAGTGCTAGCGGGGGCTCCTACAATGAGCAGTTCTTC,CASSASGGSYNEQFF
TRBD2,TRBJ2-5,TRBV6-5,TGTGCCAGCAGGCTAGCGGGAGAAGGCCAAGAGACCCAGTACTTC,CASRLAGEGQETQYF
TRBD2,TRBJ2-3,TRBV5-1,TGCGCCAGCAGCTTGGACCTAGCGGGAGGCACAGATACGCAGTATTTT,CASSLDLAGGTDTQYF
TRBD1,TRBJ1-1,TRBV5-1,TGCGCCAGCAGCTTGCGACAGGGGCGGGGCACTGAAGCTTTCTTT,CASSLRQGRGTEAFF
.,TRBJ2-1,TRBV4-1,TGCGCCAGCAGCCAAGATCAGGGGGCTAGCGGACTAAATGAGCAGTTCTTC,CASSQDQGASGLNEQFF
TRBD2,TRBJ2-3,TRBV10-1,TGCGCCAGCAGTTCCATTAGTGGCGGGAGAAACGGGGGTGAAAGCACAGATACGCAGTATTTT,CASSSISGGRNGGESTDTQYF
TRBD2,TRBJ2-1,TRBV11-3,TGTGCCAGCAGCCCGGGGACTAGCGGGCACAATGAGCAGTTCTTC,CASSPGTSGHNEQFF
.,TRBJ1-1,TRBV9,TGTGCCAGCAGCGTAGGGCAGGAGAACACTGAAGCTTTCTTT,CASSVGQENTEAFF
TRBD2,TRBJ2-3,TRBV5-6,TGTGCCAGCAGCCCTGGGACTAGTCGAGTTCTCACAGATACGCAGTATTTT,CASSPGTSRVLTDTQYF
.,TRBJ2-2,TRBV2,TGTGCCAGCAGTGAAATAGCGTTGGCCGGAACCCCCGGGGAGCTGTTTTTT,CASSEIALAGTPGELFF
TRBD1,TRBJ1-2,TRBV27,TGTGCCAGCGGTATGACAGGGCTTGGCTATGGCTACACCTTC,CASGMTGLGYGYTF
.,TRBJ1-5,TRBV28,TGTGCCAGCAGCTCATCGCAGGGAGGGTATCAGCCCCAGCATTTT,CASSSSQGGYQPQHF
.,TRBJ2-1,TRBV4-2,TGTGCCAGCAGCCAAGAGGAGTGGAATGAGCAGTTCTTC,CASSQEEWNEQFF
.,TRBJ1-2,TRBV19,TGTGCCAGTAGTGTACAGGGCGGCTATGGCTACACCTTC,CASSVQGGYGYTF
.,TRBJ2-1,TRBV7-3,TGTGCCAGCAGCTTCCGGAGGGGGGGAGGCAATGAGCAGTTCTTC,CASSFRRGGGNEQFF
TRBD1,TRBJ1-3,TRBV9,TGTGCCAGCAGCGTAGGGTCAGGGGGAAGCTCTGGAAACACCATATATTTT,CASSVGSGGSSGNTIYF
.,TRBJ2-1,TRBV4-2,TGTGCCAGCAGCCAAGGCCCAGCGGAGTACAATGAGCAGTTCTTC,CASSQGPAEYNEQFF
TRBD2,TRBJ2-7,TRBV5-5,TGTGCCAGCAGCATGGGACTAGCGGGAGGTGTGGACGAGCAGTACTTC,CASSMGLAGGVDEQYF
TRBD2,TRBJ2-2,TRBV30,TGTGCCTGGATCCGGGAGGAGCACGGGGAGCTGTTTTTT,CAWIREEHGELFF
TRBD2,TRBJ2-7,TRBV29-1,TGCAGCGTTGCTTCGCGGACTAGCGGGCCCTACGAGCAGTACTTC,CSVASRTSGPYEQYF
TRBD2,TRBJ2-7,TRBV4-1,TGCGCCAGCAGCGCAACACAACAGGGACTAGGCTCCCGGGGTCAGTACTTC,CASSATQQGLGSRGQYF
.,TRBJ1-1,TRBV11-2,TGTGCCACCTCTATTGGTGACACTGAAGCTTTCTTT,CATSIGDTEAFF
TRBD1,TRBJ2-1,TRBV2,TGTGCCAGCAACTTACAGGGGGGATCCTTGTCCTACAATGAGCAGTTCTTC,CASNLQGGSLSYNEQFF
.,TRBJ2-3,TRBV6-5,TGTGCCAGCAGTTACGGCGGAAGCACAGATACGCAGTATTTT,CASSYGGSTDTQYF
.,TRBJ1-2,TRBV15,TGTGCCACCAGCAGAGCTCCAAGCCTAACCGAGCGGAGTTTCTATGGCTACACCTTC,CATSRAPSLTERSFYGYTF
.,TRBJ1-2,TRBV7-2,TGTGCCAGCAGCGAGCCGGGTACAGGGTTCACCTTC,CASSEPGTGFTF
.,TRBJ2-1,TRBV28,TGTGCCAGCAGTTTACCTCCACCGGAGGGGAAGGACAATGAGCAGTTCTTC,CASSLPPPEGKDNEQFF
TRBD1,TRBJ2-3,TRBV30,TGTGCCTGGAGGGGGACAGGTAGCACAGATACGCAGTATTTT,CAWRGTGSTDTQYF
TRBD2,TRBJ2-3,TRBV27,TGTGCCAGCAGAAAGCTAGCGGGAGGGCTCACAGATACGCAGTATTTT,CASRKLAGGLTDTQYF
TRBD1,TRBJ1-2,TRBV6-5,TGTGCCAGCAGTTCCCCGGACAGGGTCTATGGCTACACCTTC,CASSSPDRVYGYTF
TRBD2,TRBJ2-3,TRBV10-2,TGCGCCAGCAGTGAAGGGCGGGAGGGAAATACGCAGTATTTT,CASSEGREGNTQYF
TRBD2,TRBJ2-1,TRBV19,TGTGCCACGCGACTAGCGGGAGAGAGCTCCTACAATGAGCAGTTCTTC,CATRLAGESSYNEQFF
.,TRBJ2-4,TRBV6-5,TGTGCCAGCAGTTACGCGGCAGGGTATTACAAAAACATTCAGTACTTC,CASSYAAGYYKNIQYF
TRBD2,TRBJ2-3,TRBV14,TGTGCCAGCGGAAGACTAGCGGGAACAGATACGCAGTATTTT,CASGRLAGTDTQYF
TRBD2,TRBJ2-7,TRBV9,TGTGCCAGCAGCGTAGGGAGTGGGGGGGTCTACGAGCAGTACTTC,CASSVGSGGVYEQYF
.,TRBJ1-5,TRBV5-5,TGTGCCAGCAGCTCGGGCCAGGGGAAGAATAGCAATCAGCCCCAGCATTTT,CASSSGQGKNSNQPQHF
TRBD1,TRBJ1-4,TRBV11-3,TGTGCCAGCAGCTTCGGGCAGGGGGTAACTAATGAAAAACTGTTTTTT,CASSFGQGVTNEKLFF
.,TRBJ2-2,TRBV30,TGTGCCTGGAGTAGGGAGATGTGGGGGGAGCTGTTTTTT,CAWSREMWGELFF
TRBD2,TRBJ2-1,TRBV11-2,TGTGCCAGCAGCGTTTTGGGGGAGGGATCCAATGAGCAGTTCTTC,CASSVLGEGSNEQFF
.,TRBJ2-3,TRBV6-5,TGTGCCAGCAGTCTTACAGGGTGGTCCACAGATACGCAGTATTTT,CASSLTGWSTDTQYF
.,TRBJ2-5,TRBV6-1,TGTGCCAGCATGAGGGACACGCTTGAGGAGACCCAGTACTTC,CASMRDTLEETQYF
TRBD2,TRBJ2-5,TRBV2,TGTGCCAGCAGGGACCGGGGACTAGCGGGAGGGGTGACCCAGTACTTC,CASRDRGLAGGVTQYF
TRBD1,TRBJ2-2,TRBV27,TGTGCCAGCAGAACGGGACAGACTAACACCGGGGAGCTGTTTTTT,CASRTGQTNTGELFF
.,TRBJ1-1,TRBV11-3,TGTGCCAGCAGCTTAGTCCAGGCGCGCACTGAAGCTTTCTTT,CASSLVQARTEAFF
TRBD2,TRBJ2-5,TRBV2,TGTGCCAGCAGGGGACTAGCGGGGCCACAAGAGACCCAGTACTTC,CASRGLAGPQETQYF
TRBD2,TRBJ2-7,TRBV4-1,TGCGCCAGCAGCCAAGATCGAGTTGCGGGAGGGTCTGAGCAGTACTTC,CASSQDRVAGGSEQYF
TRBD2,TRBJ2-2,TRBV7-9,TGTGCCAGCAGCTCTATTAGCGGGGCGAACACCGGGGAGCTGTTTTTT,CASSSISGANTGELFF
.,TRBJ1-4,TRBV19,TGTGCCAGTAGTATCTCTCCGCAGGGTCTCTCTGAAAAACTGTTTTTT,CASSISPQGLSEKLFF
TRBD2,TRBJ2-2,TRBV7-3,TGTGCCAGCAGCTTGGTGGGGACTAGCGGGAGGGCCGTGGAGCTGTTTTTT,CASSLVGTSGRAVELFF
.,TRBJ1-6,TRBV5-1,TGCGCCAGCAGCTTGTTCCCAGGGCGGAATTCACCCCTCCACTTT,CASSLFPGRNSPLHF
.,TRBJ1-2,TRBV19,TGTGCCAGTAGGGCCGGGGGGGCGAATGGCTACACCTTC,CASRAGGANGYTF